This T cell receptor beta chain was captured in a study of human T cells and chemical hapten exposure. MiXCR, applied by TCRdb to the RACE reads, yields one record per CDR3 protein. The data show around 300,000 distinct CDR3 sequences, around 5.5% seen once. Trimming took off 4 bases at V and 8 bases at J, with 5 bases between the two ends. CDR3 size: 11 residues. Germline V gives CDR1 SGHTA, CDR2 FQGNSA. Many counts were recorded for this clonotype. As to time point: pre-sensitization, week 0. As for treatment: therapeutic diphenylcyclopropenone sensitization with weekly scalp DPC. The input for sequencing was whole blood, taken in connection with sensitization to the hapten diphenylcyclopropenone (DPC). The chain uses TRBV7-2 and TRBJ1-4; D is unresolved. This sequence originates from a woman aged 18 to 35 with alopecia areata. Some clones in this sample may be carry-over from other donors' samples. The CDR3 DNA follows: TGTGCCAGCAGCTCGGACGAAAAACTGTTTTTT. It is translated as CASSSDEKLFF.